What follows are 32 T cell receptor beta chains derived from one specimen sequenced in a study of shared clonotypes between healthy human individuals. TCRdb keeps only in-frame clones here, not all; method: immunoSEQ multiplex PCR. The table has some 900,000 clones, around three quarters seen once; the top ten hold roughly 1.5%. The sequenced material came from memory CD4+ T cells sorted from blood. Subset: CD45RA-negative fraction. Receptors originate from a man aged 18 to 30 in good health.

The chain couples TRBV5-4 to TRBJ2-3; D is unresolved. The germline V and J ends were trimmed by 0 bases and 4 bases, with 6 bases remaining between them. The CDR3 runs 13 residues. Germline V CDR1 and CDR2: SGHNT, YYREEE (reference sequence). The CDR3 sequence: CASSLGSSDTQYF. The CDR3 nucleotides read TGTGCCAGCAGCTTGGGTTCCTCAGATACGCAGTATTTT.

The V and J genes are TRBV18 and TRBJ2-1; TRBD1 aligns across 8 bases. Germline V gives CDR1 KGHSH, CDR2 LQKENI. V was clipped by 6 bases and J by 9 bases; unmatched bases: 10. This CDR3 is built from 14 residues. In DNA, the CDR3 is TGTGCCAGCTCCCTCGGACAGGGCCGGGGTGAGCAGTTCTTC. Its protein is CASSLGQGRGEQFF.

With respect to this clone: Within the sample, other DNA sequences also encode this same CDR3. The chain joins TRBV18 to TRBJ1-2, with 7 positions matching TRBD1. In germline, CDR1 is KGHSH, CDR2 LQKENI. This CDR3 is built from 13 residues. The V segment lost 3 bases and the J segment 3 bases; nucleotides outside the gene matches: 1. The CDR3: CASSPGTDYGYTF. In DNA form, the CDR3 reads TGTGCCAGCTCACCCGGGACAGACTATGGCTACACCTTC.

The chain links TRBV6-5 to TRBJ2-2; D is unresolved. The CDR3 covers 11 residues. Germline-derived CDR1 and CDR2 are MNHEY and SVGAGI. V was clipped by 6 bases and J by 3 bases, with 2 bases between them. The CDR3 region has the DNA TGTGCCAGCAGCCACACCGGGGAGCTGTTTTTT. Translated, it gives CASSHTGELFF.

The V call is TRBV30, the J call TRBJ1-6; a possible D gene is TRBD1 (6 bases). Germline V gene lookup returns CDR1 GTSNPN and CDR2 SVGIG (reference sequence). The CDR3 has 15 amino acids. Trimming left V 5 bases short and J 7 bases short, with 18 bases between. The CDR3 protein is CAWANLQGRNSPLHF. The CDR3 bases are TGTGCCTGGGCTAATCTACAGGGTCGGAATTCACCCCTCCACTTT.

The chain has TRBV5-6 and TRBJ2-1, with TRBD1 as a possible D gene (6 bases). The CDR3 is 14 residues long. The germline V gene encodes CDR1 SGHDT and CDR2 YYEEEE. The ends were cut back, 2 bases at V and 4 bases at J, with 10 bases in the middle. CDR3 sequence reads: CASSFLDRYNEQFF. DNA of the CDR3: TGTGCCAGCAGCTTTTTGGACAGATACAATGAGCAGTTCTTC.

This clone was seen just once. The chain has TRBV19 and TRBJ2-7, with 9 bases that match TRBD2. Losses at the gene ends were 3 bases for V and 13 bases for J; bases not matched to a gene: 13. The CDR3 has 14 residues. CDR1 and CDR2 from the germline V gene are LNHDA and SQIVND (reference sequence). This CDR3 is CASSMGLAGQPVYF. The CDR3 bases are TGTGCCAGTAGTATGGGGCTAGCGGGACAACCAGTTTACTTC.

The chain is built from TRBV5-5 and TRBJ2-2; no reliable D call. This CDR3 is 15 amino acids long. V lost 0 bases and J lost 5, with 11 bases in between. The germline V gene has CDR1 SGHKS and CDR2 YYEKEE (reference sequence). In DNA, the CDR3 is TGTGCCAGCAGCTTGGAGGGCCGTCAAACCGGGGAGCTGTTTTTT. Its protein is CASSLEGRQTGELFF. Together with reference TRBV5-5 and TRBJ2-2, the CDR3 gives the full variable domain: DAGVTQSPTHLIKTRGQQVTLRCSPISGHKSVSWYQQVLGQGPQFIFQYYEKEERGRGNFPDRFSARQFPNYSSELNVNALLLGDSALYLCASSLEGRQTGELFFGEGSRLTVL.

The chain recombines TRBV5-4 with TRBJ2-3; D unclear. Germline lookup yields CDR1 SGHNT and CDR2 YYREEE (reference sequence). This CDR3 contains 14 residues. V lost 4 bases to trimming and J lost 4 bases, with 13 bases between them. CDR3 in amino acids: CASSRDPGADTQYF. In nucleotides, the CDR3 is TGTGCCAGCAGCCGCGACCCAGGCGCAGATACGCAGTATTTT.

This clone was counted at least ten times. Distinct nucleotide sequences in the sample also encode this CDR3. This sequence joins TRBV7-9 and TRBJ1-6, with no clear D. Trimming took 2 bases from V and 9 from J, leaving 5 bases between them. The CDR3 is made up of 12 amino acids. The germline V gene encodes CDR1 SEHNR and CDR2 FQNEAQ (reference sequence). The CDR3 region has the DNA TGTGCCAGCAGCTTAAGTGGTTCACCCCTCCACTTT. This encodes CASSLSGSPLHF.

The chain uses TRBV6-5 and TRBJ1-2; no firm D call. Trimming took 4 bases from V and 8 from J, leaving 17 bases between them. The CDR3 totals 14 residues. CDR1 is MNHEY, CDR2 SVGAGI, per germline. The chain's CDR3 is CASSSPSPGRGYTF. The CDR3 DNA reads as TGTGCCAGCAGTTCCCCCTCTCCAGGAAGGGGCTACACCTTC.

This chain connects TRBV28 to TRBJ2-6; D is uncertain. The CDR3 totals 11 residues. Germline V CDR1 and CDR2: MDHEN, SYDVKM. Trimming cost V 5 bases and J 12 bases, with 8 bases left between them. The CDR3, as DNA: TGTGCCAGCAGTCTGAAGGGCGTCCTGACTTTC. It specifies CASSLKGVLTF.

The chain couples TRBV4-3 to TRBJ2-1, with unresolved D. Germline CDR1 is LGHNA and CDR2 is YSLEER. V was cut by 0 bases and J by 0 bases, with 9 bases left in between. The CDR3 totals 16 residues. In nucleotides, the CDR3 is TGCGCCAGCAGCCAAGAGGCTCTTAACTCCTACAATGAGCAGTTCTTC. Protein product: CASSQEALNSYNEQFF.

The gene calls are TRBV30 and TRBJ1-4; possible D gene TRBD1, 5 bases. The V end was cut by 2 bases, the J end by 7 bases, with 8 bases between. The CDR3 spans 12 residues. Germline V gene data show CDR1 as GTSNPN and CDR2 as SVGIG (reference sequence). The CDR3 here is CAWSRGSEKLFF. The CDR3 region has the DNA TGTGCCTGGAGTAGGGGCAGTGAAAAACTGTTTTTT. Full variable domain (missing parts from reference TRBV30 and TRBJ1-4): SQTIHQWPATLVQPVGSPLSLECTVEGTSNPNLYWYRQAAGRGLQLLFYSVGIGQISSEVPQNLSASRPQDRQFILSSKKLLLSDSGFYLCAWSRGSEKLFFGSGTQLSVL.

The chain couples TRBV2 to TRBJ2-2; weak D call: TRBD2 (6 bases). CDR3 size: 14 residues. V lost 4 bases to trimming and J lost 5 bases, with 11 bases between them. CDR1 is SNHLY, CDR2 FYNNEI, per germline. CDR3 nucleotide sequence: TGTGCCAGCAGTGCTATGGGGGGAACCGGGGAGCTGTTTTTT. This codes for CASSAMGGTGELFF.

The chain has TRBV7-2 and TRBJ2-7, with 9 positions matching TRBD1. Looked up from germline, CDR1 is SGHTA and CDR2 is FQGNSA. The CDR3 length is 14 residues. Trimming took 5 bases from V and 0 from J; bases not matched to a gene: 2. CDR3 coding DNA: TGTGCCAGCAGCGTGGGACAGGGCTCCTACGAGCAGTACTTC. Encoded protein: CASSVGQGSYEQYF.

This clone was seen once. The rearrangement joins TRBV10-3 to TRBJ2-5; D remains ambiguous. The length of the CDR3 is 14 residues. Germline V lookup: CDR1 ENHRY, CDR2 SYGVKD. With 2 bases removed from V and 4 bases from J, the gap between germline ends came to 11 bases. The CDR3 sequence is CAISEHDSRETQYF. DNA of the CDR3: TGTGCCATCAGTGAGCATGACTCCCGAGAGACCCAGTACTTC.

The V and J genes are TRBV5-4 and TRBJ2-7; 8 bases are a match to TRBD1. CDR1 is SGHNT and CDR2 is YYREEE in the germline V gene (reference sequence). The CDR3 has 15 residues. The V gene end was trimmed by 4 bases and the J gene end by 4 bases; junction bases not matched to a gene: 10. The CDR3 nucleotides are TGTGCCAGCAGCAAGGAAACAGGGGGATCTTACGAGCAGTACTTC. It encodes CASSKETGGSYEQYF.

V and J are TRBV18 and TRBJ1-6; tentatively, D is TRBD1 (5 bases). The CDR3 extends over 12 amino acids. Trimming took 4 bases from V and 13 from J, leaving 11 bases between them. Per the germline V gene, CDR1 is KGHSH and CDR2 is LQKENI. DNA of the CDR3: TGTGCCAGCTCACGACCAGGGTCTCCCCTCCACTTT. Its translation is CASSRPGSPLHF.

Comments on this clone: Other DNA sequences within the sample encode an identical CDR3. The chain's CDR3 is CASSPGTGSYEQYF. The CDR3 DNA follows: TGTGCCAGCTCACCCGGGACAGGGAGCTACGAGCAGTACTTC. V and J are TRBV18 and TRBJ2-7, with 9 bases matching TRBD1. With V trimmed by 3 bases and J by 3 bases, 3 bases remained unmatched. Germline V gene data show CDR1 as KGHSH and CDR2 as LQKENI. The CDR3 is 14 residues long.

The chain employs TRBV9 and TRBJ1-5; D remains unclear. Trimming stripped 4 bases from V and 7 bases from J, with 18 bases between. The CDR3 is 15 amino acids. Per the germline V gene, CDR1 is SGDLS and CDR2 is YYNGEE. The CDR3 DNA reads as TGTGCCAGCAGCCCATTGGGAGGGATGGGACAGCCCCAGCATTTT. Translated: CASSPLGGMGQPQHF.

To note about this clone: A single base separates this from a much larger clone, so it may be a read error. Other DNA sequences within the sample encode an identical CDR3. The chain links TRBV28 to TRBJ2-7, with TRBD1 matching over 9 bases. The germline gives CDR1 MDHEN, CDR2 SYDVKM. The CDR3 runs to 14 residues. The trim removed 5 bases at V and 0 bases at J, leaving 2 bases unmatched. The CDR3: CASSPTGGSYEQYF. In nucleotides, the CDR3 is TGTGCCAGCAGTCCGACAGGGGGCTCCTACGAGCAGTACTTC.

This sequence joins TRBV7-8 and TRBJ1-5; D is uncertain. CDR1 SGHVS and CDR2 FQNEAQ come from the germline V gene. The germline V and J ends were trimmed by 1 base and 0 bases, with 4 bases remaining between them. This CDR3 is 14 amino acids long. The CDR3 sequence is CASSLDYSNQPQHF. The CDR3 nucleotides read TGTGCCAGCAGCTTAGATTATAGCAATCAGCCCCAGCATTTT.

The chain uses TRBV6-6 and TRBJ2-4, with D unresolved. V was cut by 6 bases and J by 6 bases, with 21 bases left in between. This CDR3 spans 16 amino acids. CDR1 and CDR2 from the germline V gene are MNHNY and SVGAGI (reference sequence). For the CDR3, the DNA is TGTGCCAGCAGGGCCAGATTGTCCCATGCCCTAAACATTCAGTACTTC. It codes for CASRARLSHALNIQYF.

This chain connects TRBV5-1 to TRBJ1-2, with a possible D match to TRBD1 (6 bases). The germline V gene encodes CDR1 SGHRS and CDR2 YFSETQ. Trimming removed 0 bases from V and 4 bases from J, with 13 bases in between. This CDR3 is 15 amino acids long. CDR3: CASSLDLTGPYGYTF. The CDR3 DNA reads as TGCGCCAGCAGCTTGGATCTAACAGGGCCCTATGGCTACACCTTC.

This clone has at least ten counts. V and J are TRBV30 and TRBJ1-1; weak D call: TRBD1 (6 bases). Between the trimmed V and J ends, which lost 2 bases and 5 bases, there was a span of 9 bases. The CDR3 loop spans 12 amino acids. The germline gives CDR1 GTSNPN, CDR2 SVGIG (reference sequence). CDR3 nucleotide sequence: TGTGCCTGGAGTCGAACAGGGACTGAAGCTTTCTTT. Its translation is CAWSRTGTEAFF.

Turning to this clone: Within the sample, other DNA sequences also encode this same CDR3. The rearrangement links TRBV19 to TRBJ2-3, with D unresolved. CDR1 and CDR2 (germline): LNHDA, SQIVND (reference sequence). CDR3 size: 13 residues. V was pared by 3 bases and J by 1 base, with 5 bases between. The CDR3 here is CASSIPGTDTQYF. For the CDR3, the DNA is TGTGCCAGTAGTATCCCCGGCACAGATACGCAGTATTTT.

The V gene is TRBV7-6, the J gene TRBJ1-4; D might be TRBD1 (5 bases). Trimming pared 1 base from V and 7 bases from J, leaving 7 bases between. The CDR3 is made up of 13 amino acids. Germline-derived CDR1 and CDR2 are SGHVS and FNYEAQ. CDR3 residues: CASSLGGGEKLFF. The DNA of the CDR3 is TGTGCCAGCAGCTTAGGGGGGGGTGAAAAACTGTTTTTT. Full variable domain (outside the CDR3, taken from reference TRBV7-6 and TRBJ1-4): GAGVSQSPRYKVTKRGQDVALRCDPISGHVSLYWYRQALGQGPEFLTYFNYEAQQDKSGLPNDRFSAERPEGSISTLTIQRTEQRDSAMYRCASSLGGGEKLFFGSGTQLSVL.

The CDR3 bases are TGTGCCATCAGGAATCGACAGGCCTGGGATGAGCAGTTCTTC. As protein: CAIRNRQAWDEQFF. The chain recombines TRBV10-3 with TRBJ2-1; weak D call: TRBD1 (6 bases). CDR3 length: 14 residues. In germline, CDR1 is ENHRY, CDR2 SYGVKD. Trimming removed 6 bases from V and 8 bases from J, with 17 bases in between.

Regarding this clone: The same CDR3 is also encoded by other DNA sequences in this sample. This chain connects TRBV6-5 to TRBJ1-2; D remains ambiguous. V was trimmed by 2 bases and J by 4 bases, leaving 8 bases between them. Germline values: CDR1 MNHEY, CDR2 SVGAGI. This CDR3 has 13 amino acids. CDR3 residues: CASSYEGSYGYTF. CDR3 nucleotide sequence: TGTGCCAGCAGTTACGAGGGTAGCTATGGCTACACCTTC.

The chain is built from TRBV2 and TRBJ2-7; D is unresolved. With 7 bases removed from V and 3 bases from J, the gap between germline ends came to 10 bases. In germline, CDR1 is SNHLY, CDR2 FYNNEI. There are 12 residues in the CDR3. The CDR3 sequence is CASNGDIYEQYF. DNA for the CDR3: TGTGCCAGCAATGGAGACATCTACGAGCAGTACTTC.

In DNA, the CDR3 is TGTGCCAGCAGCGGGGGAGCGGCCTATAATTCACCCCTCCACTTT. Protein product: CASSGGAAYNSPLHF. This rearrangement joins TRBV27 to TRBJ1-6; the D gene is possibly TRBD1 (5 bases). The V end lost 6 bases, the J end lost 2 bases, and 11 bases lay between the germline ends. The CDR3 has 15 amino acids. Germline CDR1 and CDR2: MNHEY and SMNVEV (reference sequence).